Shown below are 29 T cell receptor beta chains from a single sample sequenced in a study of cytomegalovirus exposure and HLA in healthy donors (dated by TCRdb to 2017 to 2019). The library was produced with the immunoSEQ multiplex PCR assay. The multiplex PCR relied on a mix of 60 forward primers for TCR Vbeta segments and 13 reverse primers for TCR Jbeta segments. The immuneACCESS repertoire file appears here via TCRdb, limited to in-frame rearrangements. These files lack a portion of the clones; in checked studies, under half of the deficit traces to unresolved V genes, and the cause of the others is not known. The sample table shows 75,000 to 90,000 clones, and over 75% are seen once. Together, the top ten hold 2.5% to 4% of the sample. Source material: PBMCs. Every receptor here comes from a man aged 50 to 59 in good health and CMV-seronegative.

The chain carries TRBV28 and TRBJ1-2; 10 bases agree with TRBD1. Per germline, CDR1 MDHEN and CDR2 SYDVKM. V lost 7 bases and J lost 8; bases outside the gene matches: 7. This CDR3 has 13 amino acids. The DNA of the CDR3 is TGTGCCAGCATTACGGGACAGGGGAACGGCTACACCTTC. The encoded protein is CASITGQGNGYTF.

In its sample, this clone was seen a few times. The chain links TRBV6-1 to TRBJ1-5, with D uncertain. Germline CDR1 MNHNS, CDR2 SASEGT. The CDR3 loop spans 13 amino acids. Trimming took off 2 bases at V and 6 bases at J, with 8 bases between the two ends. This CDR3 is CASSEQNVQPQHF. The CDR3 DNA is TGTGCCAGCAGTGAACAGAATGTTCAGCCCCAGCATTTT.

CDR3: CASSQAGVRYGYTF. In DNA, the CDR3 is TGCGCCAGCAGCCAAGCAGGGGTCCGATATGGCTACACCTTC. The rearrangement uses TRBV4-1 and TRBJ1-2; D might be TRBD1 (6 bases). Germline V gene sequence: CDR1 MGHRA, CDR2 YSYEKL. This CDR3 region has 14 residues. V was shortened by 1 base and J by 5 bases, with 11 bases between the two germline ends.

J is TRBJ1-2 and V is TRBV4-2, with 12 bases matching TRBD1. This CDR3 has 16 amino acids. Germline V gives CDR1 LGHNA, CDR2 YNFKEQ. V shed 5 bases, J shed 8 bases, and the junction held 12 bases outside the gene matches. CDR3 bases: TGTGCCAGCAGCTACGGGACAGGGGGCGCCCAGGAAGGCTACACCTTC. It codes for CASSYGTGGAQEGYTF.

The J gene is TRBJ2-1, the V gene TRBV19, with 8 nucleotides matching TRBD1. Trimming took 4 bases from V and 0 from J; bases not matched to a gene: 5. CDR3 size: 16 residues. Germline CDR1 is LNHDA and CDR2 is SQIVND (reference sequence). The DNA for the CDR3 is TGTGCCAGTAGTACACGGACAGGGAGCTCCTACAATGAGCAGTTCTTC. Protein product: CASSTRTGSSYNEQFF.

The rearrangement links TRBV6-1 to TRBJ2-1; weak D call: TRBD2 (5 bases). The CDR3 totals 15 residues. Germline loops: CDR1 MNHNS, CDR2 SASEGT. The V end was cut by 6 bases, the J end by 4 bases, with 16 bases between. The CDR3 protein is CASSAEGPLYNEQFF. CDR3 coding DNA: TGTGCCAGCAGCGCCGAGGGTCCTTTGTACAATGAGCAGTTCTTC.

J is TRBJ1-1 and V is TRBV19, with 7 bases identical to TRBD1. The CDR3 length is 13 residues. The trim removed 7 bases at V and 1 base at J, leaving 3 bases unmatched. Germline assignment: CDR1 LNHDA and CDR2 SQIVND (reference sequence). CDR3 nucleotide sequence: TGTGCCAGTACTCACAGGGGGAACACTGAAGCTTTCTTT. Its protein product is CASTHRGNTEAFF.

The chain recombines TRBV13 with TRBJ2-3, with D possibly TRBD1 on 6 matching bases. The CDR3 covers 14 residues. Trimming left V 1 base short and J 3 bases short, with 8 bases between. Germline V gene data show CDR1 as PRHDT and CDR2 as FYEKMQ (reference sequence). This CDR3 reads CASSLVRGTDTQYF. In DNA, the CDR3 is TGTGCCAGCAGCTTAGTTAGGGGGACAGATACGCAGTATTTT.

The chain is built from TRBV5-6 and TRBJ2-7; 12 nucleotides line up with TRBD1. The CDR3 totals 19 residues. Germline V gives CDR1 SGHDT, CDR2 YYEEEE. V was clipped by 0 bases and J by 4 bases; unmatched bases: 14. The CDR3 here is CASSLAGTGGAFGVYEQYF. CDR3 nucleotides: TGTGCCAGCAGCTTGGCGGGGACAGGGGGCGCATTCGGCGTGTACGAGCAGTACTTC. Based on the CDR3 plus reference TRBV5-6 and TRBJ2-7, the full variable domain is DAGVTQSPTHLIKTRGQQVTLRCSPKSGHDTVSWYQQALGQGPQFIFQYYEEEERQRGNFPDRFSGHQFPNYSSELNVNALLLGDSALYLCASSLAGTGGAFGVYEQYFGPGTRLTVT.

This clone appeared once. This chain connects TRBV2 to TRBJ1-1; D remains unclear. Germline CDR1 and CDR2: SNHLY and FYNNEI. Trimming removed 6 bases at V and 1 base at J, with 9 bases between. CDR3 length equals 13 residues. DNA for the CDR3: TGTGCCAGCAGGGTCAGGCAGAACACTGAAGCTTTCTTT. Protein: CASRVRQNTEAFF. The whole variable domain, filled in from reference TRBV2 and TRBJ1-1, reads EPEVTQTPSHQVTQMGQEVILRCVPISNHLYFYWYRQILGQKVEFLVSFYNNEISEKSEIFDDQFSVERPDGSNFTLKIRSTKLEDSAMYFCASRVRQNTEAFFGQGTRLTVV.

CDR3 coding DNA: TGTGCCAGCAGACCCGGAGGGGGCGTGACTGAAGCTTTCTTT. Its translation is CASRPGGGVTEAFF. V and J are TRBV28 and TRBJ1-1; 7 nucleotides agree with TRBD1. The CDR3 loop spans 14 amino acids. Germline CDR1 reads MDHEN; CDR2 reads SYDVKM. The V and J ends lost 6 bases and 5 bases, in that order; junction bases with no gene match: 9.

V is TRBV4-2 and J is TRBJ1-4; 8 bases align to TRBD1. The CDR3 is 16 residues long. Per germline, CDR1 LGHNA and CDR2 YNFKEQ. V trimming: 0 bases; J trimming: 4 bases; junction bases outside the gene matches: 4. CDR3 sequence (DNA): TGTGCCAGCAGCCAAGAACCCGACAGGGGTAATGAAAAACTGTTTTTT. Protein sequence: CASSQEPDRGNEKLFF.

The rearrangement uses TRBV4-1 and TRBJ2-1, with 13 nucleotides matching TRBD2. Germline V lookup: CDR1 MGHRA, CDR2 YSYEKL. The junction had 8 bases not matched to a gene; V was cut back by 3 bases and J by 0 bases. This CDR3 is built from 19 residues. The CDR3 coding sequence is TGCGCCAGCAGCCATAGACTAGCGGGGGGCCAAAGCTCCTACAATGAGCAGTTCTTC. This gives the protein CASSHRLAGGQSSYNEQFF.

J is TRBJ2-5 and V is TRBV19; D might be TRBD2 (6 bases). The V end was cut by 6 bases, the J end by 10 bases, with 24 bases between. The CDR3 is made up of 15 amino acids. Per germline, CDR1 LNHDA and CDR2 SQIVND (reference sequence). CDR3 protein: CASSISGASGPRQYF. CDR3 sequence (DNA): TGTGCCAGTAGCATTTCGGGAGCCTCAGGCCCTCGCCAGTACTTC.

The gene calls are TRBV12-5 and TRBJ1-5; the match to TRBD1 covers 10 bases. The J segment lost 2 bases and the V segment lost 5 bases, leaving 9 bases of the junction unmatched. The CDR3 length is 17 residues. Germline V lookup: CDR1 LGHNT, CDR2 FRNRAP. CDR3 residues: CASGLGQGRDGNQPQHF. CDR3 coding DNA: TGTGCTAGTGGTCTGGGACAGGGGCGAGATGGCAATCAGCCCCAGCATTTT.

Only a few counts were recorded for this clone. This rearrangement joins TRBV5-1 to TRBJ1-6; TRBD1 matches at 9 bases. The germline gives CDR1 SGHRS, CDR2 YFSETQ. There are 19 residues in the CDR3. J gave up 0 bases and V 4 bases, and 11 bases lay outside the gene matches. In DNA, the CDR3 is TGCGCCAGCAGCCCGGGACAGGGCCAAATCGGCTCCTATAATTCACCCCTCCACTTT. Translating it yields CASSPGQGQIGSYNSPLHF.

The V gene is TRBV9, the J gene TRBJ1-5; D gene uncertain. V lost 7 bases and J lost 3, with 8 bases in between. The CDR3 is 12 residues long. The germline V gene encodes CDR1 SGDLS and CDR2 YYNGEE. CDR3 amino acids: CASGGYNQPQHF. The CDR3 DNA is TGTGCCAGCGGAGGGTACAATCAGCCCCAGCATTTT.

CDR3 nucleotide sequence: TGTGCCAGTCCGGGGGGGTTGGAGCAGCCCCAGCATTTT. Residues: CASPGGLEQPQHF. The chain has TRBV6-1 and TRBJ1-5; perhaps TRBD1 as D (5 bases). V shed 9 bases and J shed 7 bases, with 16 bases lying between them. The germline gives CDR1 MNHNS, CDR2 SASEGT. The CDR3 spans 13 residues.

This sequence joins TRBV15 and TRBJ1-2; 7 bases match TRBD1. V shed 4 bases, J shed 4 bases, and the junction held 9 bases outside the gene matches. This CDR3 has 15 amino acids. CDR1 is LNHNV and CDR2 is YYDKDF in the germline V gene (reference sequence). In DNA form, the CDR3 reads TGTGCCACCAGCACCCAAGGACAGGTTGGCTATGGCTACACCTTC. Protein sequence: CATSTQGQVGYGYTF.

This clone was recorded a few times. The chain joins TRBV10-3 to TRBJ1-1; possible D gene TRBD1, 6 bases. The germline V gene has CDR1 ENHRY and CDR2 SYGVKD. The CDR3 sequence is 16 residues long. V was clipped by 6 bases and J by 4 bases, with 21 bases between them. CDR3 residues: CAISRKTTGLGTEAFF. The CDR3 coding sequence is TGTGCCATCAGCCGTAAAACGACAGGCTTGGGCACTGAAGCTTTCTTT.

V usage is TRBV5-1 and J usage is TRBJ2-2; 7 nucleotides align to TRBD1. Germline CDR1 and CDR2: SGHRS and YFSETQ. The CDR3 sequence is 14 residues long. J gave up 8 bases and V 4 bases, and 8 bases lay outside the gene matches. The CDR3: CASSPTGSLGELFF. The DNA for the CDR3 is TGCGCCAGCAGCCCGACAGGGTCGCTAGGGGAGCTGTTTTTT.

The chain recombines TRBV18 with TRBJ1-3; D possibly corresponds to TRBD1 (6 bases). V lost 3 bases to trimming and J lost 0 bases, with 9 bases between them. Germline CDR1 KGHSH, CDR2 LQKENI. This CDR3 has 15 amino acids. The CDR3 region has the DNA TGTGCCAGCTCACCTGGGACATCCTCTGGAAACACCATATATTTT. It encodes CASSPGTSSGNTIYF.

The gene calls are TRBV9 and TRBJ2-7; 8 bases agree with TRBD1. The CDR3 extends over 16 amino acids. CDR1 and CDR2 (germline): SGDLS, YYNGEE. V dropped 5 bases and J dropped 5; count of bases not matched to a gene: 15. The CDR3 sequence: CASRPPTGTGLDEQYF. The CDR3 DNA follows: TGTGCCAGCAGGCCACCGACCGGGACAGGCTTGGACGAGCAGTACTTC.

The chain couples TRBV2 to TRBJ1-6, with no clear D. Between the trimmed V and J ends, which lost 8 bases and 0 bases, there was a span of 11 bases. The CDR3 spans 15 residues. Germline assignment: CDR1 SNHLY and CDR2 FYNNEI. The CDR3 sequence: CASETTSSYNSPLHF. In nucleotides, the CDR3 is TGTGCCAGCGAAACTACGAGCTCCTATAATTCACCCCTCCACTTT.

The chain uses TRBV30 and TRBJ2-3; perhaps TRBD1 as D (5 bases). CDR3 length equals 14 residues. V was shortened by 3 bases and J by 2 bases, with 12 bases between the two germline ends. Germline V lookup: CDR1 GTSNPN, CDR2 SVGIG (reference sequence). CDR3 DNA: TGTGCCTGGAGAAGGGGATACCCCACAGATACGCAGTATTTT. This translates into CAWRRGYPTDTQYF.

The chain combines TRBV28 with TRBJ2-2; tentatively, D is TRBD2 (6 bases). CDR1 is MDHEN, CDR2 SYDVKM, per germline. The CDR3 covers 15 residues. V lost 3 bases and J lost 6, with 14 bases in between. DNA for the CDR3: TGTGCCAGCAGTTTTGTTCGGGGGTTTGCCGGGGAGCTGTTTTTT. Translated, it gives CASSFVRGFAGELFF.

The V call is TRBV7-2, the J call TRBJ2-3, with 7 bases that match TRBD2. CDR1 and CDR2 from the germline V gene are SGHTA and FQGNSA. The V segment lost 4 bases and the J segment 5 bases; nucleotides outside the gene matches: 12. The CDR3 is 16 amino acids. CDR3 coding DNA: TGTGCCAGCAGCTCCTTCGGGAGCGGGGCGAAAGATACGCAGTATTTT. Translating gives CASSSFGSGAKDTQYF.

This chain uses TRBV19 with TRBJ2-5; a weak D match, TRBD1 (6 bases). Looked up from germline, CDR1 is LNHDA and CDR2 is SQIVND (reference sequence). The CDR3 totals 15 residues. The V end was cut by 4 bases, the J end by 4 bases, with 16 bases between. The CDR3 DNA sequence: TGTGCCAGTAGTACACAGGGTCGGAGAGGAGAGACCCAGTACTTC. It yields the protein CASSTQGRRGETQYF. The full variable domain, with the rest looked up from reference TRBV19 and TRBJ2-5, is DGGITQSPKYLFRKEGQNVTLSCEQNLNHDAMYWYRQDPGQGLRLIYYSQIVNDFQKGDIAEGYSVSREKKESFPLTVTSAQKNPTAFYLCASSTQGRRGETQYFGPGTRLLVL.

V usage is TRBV10-3 and J usage is TRBJ2-1, with 12 bases aligning to TRBD2. Germline assignment: CDR1 ENHRY and CDR2 SYGVKD. V shed 4 bases, J shed 0 bases, and the junction held 4 bases outside the gene matches. CDR3 length: 17 amino acids. CDR3 DNA sequence: TGTGCCATCAGTGCTAGCGGGGGGGTAACCTCCTACAATGAGCAGTTCTTC. Residues: CAISASGGVTSYNEQFF.